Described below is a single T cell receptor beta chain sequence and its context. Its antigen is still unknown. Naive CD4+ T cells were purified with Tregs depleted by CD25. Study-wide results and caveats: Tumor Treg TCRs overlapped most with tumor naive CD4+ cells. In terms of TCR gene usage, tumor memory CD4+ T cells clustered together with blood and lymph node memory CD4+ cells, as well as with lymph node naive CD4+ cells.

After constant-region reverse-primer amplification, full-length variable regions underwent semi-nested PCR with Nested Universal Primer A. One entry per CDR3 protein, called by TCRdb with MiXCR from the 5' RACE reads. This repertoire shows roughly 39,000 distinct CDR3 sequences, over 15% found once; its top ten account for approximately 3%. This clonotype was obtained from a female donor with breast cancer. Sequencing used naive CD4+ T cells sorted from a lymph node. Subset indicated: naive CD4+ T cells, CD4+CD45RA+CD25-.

CDR3 residues: CASSQDLRGTEAFF. The DNA of the CDR3 is TGCGCCAGCAGCCAAGATTTGAGGGGTACTGAAGCTTTCTTT. The chain recombines TRBV4-3 with TRBJ1-1; a possible D gene is TRBD1 (5 bases). V was cut by 0 bases and J by 5 bases, with 10 bases left in between. CDR3 length: 14 residues. Germline lookup yields CDR1 LGHNA and CDR2 YSLEER.